This TCR beta chain comes out of a study of cytomegalovirus exposure and HLA in healthy donors. The CDR3 runs 15 residues. The germline V and J ends were trimmed by 7 bases and 2 bases, with 16 bases remaining between them. Germline CDR1 and CDR2: SGHAT and FQNNGV. Points from the study as a whole: Accounts indicate the classifier identified cytomegalovirus status with strong specificity and sensitivity.

As to this clone: Its antigen is not known.

The assay was immunoSEQ multiplex PCR, and TCRdb's table has in-frame clones only and misses some. The table lists around 52,000 clones, 85% to 95% of them singletons. The TCR was taken from a woman aged 18 to 35 in good health and CMV-seronegative. The sequenced sample consisted of PBMCs. This chain uses TRBV11-2 with TRBJ2-3; a weak D match, TRBD2 (7 bases). The CDR3, as DNA: TGTGCCAGCACAACAGGGCGGGAGTCCACAGATACGCAGTATTTT. Amino acid sequence: CASTTGRESTDTQYF.